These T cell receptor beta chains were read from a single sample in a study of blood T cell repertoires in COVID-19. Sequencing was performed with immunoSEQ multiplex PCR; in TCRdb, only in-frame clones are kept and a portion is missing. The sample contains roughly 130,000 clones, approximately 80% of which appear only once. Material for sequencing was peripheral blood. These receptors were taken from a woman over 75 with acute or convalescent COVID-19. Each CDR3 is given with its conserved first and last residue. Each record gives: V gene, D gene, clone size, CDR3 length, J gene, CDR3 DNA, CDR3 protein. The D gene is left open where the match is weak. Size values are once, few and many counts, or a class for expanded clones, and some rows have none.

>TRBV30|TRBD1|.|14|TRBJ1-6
TGTGCCTGGAGTTCGGGACAGTTTAATTCACCCCTCCACTTT
CAWSSGQFNSPLHF
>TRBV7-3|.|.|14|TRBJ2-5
TGTGCCAGCAGCAATCCCGGGGTAGGGGAGACCCAGTACTTC
CASSNPGVGETQYF
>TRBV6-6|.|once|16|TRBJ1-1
TGTGCCAGCGGTAAGAGAAGGGAGGGAAGGTACACTGAAGCTTTCTTT
CASGKRREGRYTEAFF
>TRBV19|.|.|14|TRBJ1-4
TGTGCCAGTAGTTTTGGGCAGTTCAATGAAAAACTGTTTTTT
CASSFGQFNEKLFF
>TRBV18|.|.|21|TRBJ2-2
TGTGCCAGCTCCGTACACGAAACGGGACTCGGGGGACTCCAGGGCACCGGGGAGCTGTTTTTT
CASSVHETGLGGLQGTGELFF
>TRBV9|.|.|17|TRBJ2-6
TGTGCCAGCAGCGGGTACCCAGGGGCTTACGGGGCCAACGTCCTGACTTTC
CASSGYPGAYGANVLTF
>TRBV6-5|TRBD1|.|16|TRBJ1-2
TGTGCCAGCAGTTGGGGACAGTCAATAGTGGGCTATGGCTACACCTTC
CASSWGQSIVGYGYTF
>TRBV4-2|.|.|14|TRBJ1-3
TGTGCCAGCAGCCTGGACAGCACGGGAAACACCATATATTTT
CASSLDSTGNTIYF
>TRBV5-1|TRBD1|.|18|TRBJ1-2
TGCGCCAGCAGCTTGGATAGTGTTGGGACAGTGACGGGGTACGGCTACACCTTC
CASSLDSVGTVTGYGYTF
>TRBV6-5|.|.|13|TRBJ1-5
TGTGCCAGCAGGCAGGGGTATGAACAGCCCCAGCATTTT
CASRQGYEQPQHF
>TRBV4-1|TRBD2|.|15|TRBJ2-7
TGCGCCAGCAGCCTTCCCGGGACTAGCGGTTACGAGCAGTACTTC
CASSLPGTSGYEQYF
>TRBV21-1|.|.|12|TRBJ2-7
TGTGCCAGCAACCTACAGGGTAGGGAGCAGTACTTC
CASNLQGREQYF
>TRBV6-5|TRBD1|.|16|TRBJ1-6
TGTGCCAGCAGTTACTCTATAGACAGGGCTAATTCACCCCTCCACTTT
CASSYSIDRANSPLHF
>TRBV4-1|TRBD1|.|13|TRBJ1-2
TGCGCCAGCAGCCTAGCTACAGGGGTTGGCTACACCTTC
CASSLATGVGYTF
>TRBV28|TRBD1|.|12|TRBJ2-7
TGTGCCAGCAGGATCACAACAGGGGGAAAGTACTTC
CASRITTGGKYF
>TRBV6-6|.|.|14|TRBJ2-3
TGTGCCAGCAGTCGTGGGACACTAGAGAATACGCAGTATTTT
CASSRGTLENTQYF
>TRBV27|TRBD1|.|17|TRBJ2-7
TGTGCCAGCAGTTTTCGAGGAATCAAGACAGGGGCCTACGAGCAGTACTTC
CASSFRGIKTGAYEQYF
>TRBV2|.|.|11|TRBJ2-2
TGTGCCAGCGGCAATCCCGGGGAGCTGTTTTTT
CASGNPGELFF
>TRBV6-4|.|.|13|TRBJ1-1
TGTGCCAGTAAGCGTCAGCCGAACACTGAAGCTTTCTTT
CASKRQPNTEAFF
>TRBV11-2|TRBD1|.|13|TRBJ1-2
TGTGCCAGCAGTTTCCAGGGGGAGAGAGGCTACACCTTC
CASSFQGERGYTF
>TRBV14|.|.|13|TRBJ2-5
TGTGCCAGCAGCCAAGATCTTTCGGGGACCCAGTACTTC
CASSQDLSGTQYF
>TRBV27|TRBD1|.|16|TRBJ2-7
TGTGCCAGCACCCCTCCGGGGACAGGGGTGCTCTACGAGCAGTACTTC
CASTPPGTGVLYEQYF
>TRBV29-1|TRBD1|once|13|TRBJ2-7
TGCAGCGTTGAAGGGGACAGGTACTACGAGCAGTACTTC
CSVEGDRYYEQYF
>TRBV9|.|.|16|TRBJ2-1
TGTGCCAGCAGCGTAGGACCGGGGGGCCTGAACAATGAGCAGTTCTTC
CASSVGPGGLNNEQFF
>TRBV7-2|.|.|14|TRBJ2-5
TGTGCCAGCACGATTAGGACGGGGGTGGAGACCCAGTACTTC
CASTIRTGVETQYF
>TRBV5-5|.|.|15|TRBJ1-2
TGTGCCAGCAGCTTTCCGACATCGGGGGACTATGGCTACACCTTC
CASSFPTSGDYGYTF
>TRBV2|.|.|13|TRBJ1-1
TGTGCCAGCAGTTTCACAGGGTGGACTGAAGCTTTCTTT
CASSFTGWTEAFF